Below, 31 T cell receptor beta chains from the same sample are listed, as sequenced in a study of T-cell reconstitution after alpha-beta-depleted transplantation in children. The study, taken as a whole, reports: It was reported that alpha-beta T cells came from several hundred expanded graft clones (about two months after transplant).

No cognate antigen is known for these TCRs. Unique molecular identifiers tagged the TCRbeta library. TCRdb re-called the PCR reads through MiXCR, storing one row per CDR3 protein. The sample shows approximately 32,000 distinct CDR3 sequences, 5% to 7% of them seen only once. The sample here was peripheral blood, taken 60 days after TCRalphabeta/CD19-depleted stem cell transplant. The receptor source for this set is a child less than two years old who had a stem cell transplant for acute myeloid leukemia, so the T cells may come from the graft donor.

This clonotype showed up many times. The rearrangement links TRBV27 to TRBJ1-5, with D uncertain. The CDR3 has 12 amino acids. Germline-derived CDR1 and CDR2 are MNHEY and SMNVEV (reference sequence). V lost 3 bases and J 4 bases, leaving 4 bases between the germline ends. The DNA of the CDR3 is TGTGCCAGCAGTTTCCGAAATCAGCCCCAGCATTTT. Protein sequence: CASSFRNQPQHF.

The table lists this clonotype with many counts. The chain combines TRBV12-3 or TRBV12-4 with TRBJ2-4, with TRBD1 matching 9 bases. This CDR3 region has 13 residues. With 7 bases clipped from V and 4 bases from J, the junction kept 2 bases outside the gene matches. The CDR3 protein is CASKTGGKNIQYF. In DNA, the CDR3 is TGTGCCAGCAAGACAGGGGGGAAAAACATTCAGTACTTC.

This clonotype was seen many times. This chain joins TRBV6-2 or TRBV6-3 and TRBJ1-5; D gene unclear. This CDR3 is 14 amino acids long. Germline CDR1 reads MNHEY; CDR2 reads SVGEGT. V dropped 8 bases and J dropped 0 bases, with 11 bases sitting between them. The CDR3 nucleotides read TGTGCCAGCCTTAGGTTCGGTAGCAATCAGCCCCAGCATTTT. Its protein product is CASLRFGSNQPQHF.

This clonotype was seen ten or more times. The chain uses TRBV20-1 and TRBJ2-7, with D perhaps matching TRBD2 (6 bases). The CDR3 extends over 14 amino acids. The V end lost 3 bases, the J end lost 5 bases, and 17 bases lay between the germline ends. From germline, CDR1 is DFQATT and CDR2 SNEGSKA (reference sequence). The CDR3 bases are TGCAGTGCTAGGGACTCCCGGAGGGGTAACGAGCAGTACTTC. Encoded protein: CSARDSRRGNEQYF.

This clonotype was observed many times. V gene TRBV7-2 combines with J gene TRBJ2-7; 12 bases agree with TRBD2. V was clipped by 5 bases and J by 2 bases; unmatched bases: 4. This CDR3 comprises 15 residues. Germline V lookup: CDR1 SGHTA, CDR2 FQGNSA. In nucleotides, the CDR3 is TGTGCCAGCAGCCAGACTAGCGGGGGAACCTACGAGCAGTACTTC. Its translation: CASSQTSGGTYEQYF. The variable domain in full, completed from reference TRBV7-2 and TRBJ2-7, reads GAGVSQSPSNKVTEKGKDVELRCDPISGHTALYWYRQSLGQGLEFLIYFQGNSAPDKSGLPSDRFSAERTGGSVSTLTIQRTQQEDSAVYLCASSQTSGGTYEQYFGPGTRLTVT.

This clonotype was recorded a few times. J is TRBJ2-1 and V is TRBV7-6; 12 bases align to TRBD2. V dropped 5 bases and J dropped 9; count of bases not matched to a gene: 8. Germline assignment: CDR1 SGHVS and CDR2 FNYEAQ. The CDR3 is 15 amino acids. This chain's CDR3 is CASSVLAGGISEQFF. CDR3 in DNA: TGTGCCAGCAGCGTCCTAGCGGGGGGGATCAGTGAGCAGTTCTTC.

This clonotype was detected many times. The CDR3 DNA follows: TGTGCCAGCAGTTACCCGGGGAATGAAAAACTGTTTTTT. This encodes CASSYPGNEKLFF. The chain combines TRBV6-5 with TRBJ1-4, with D unclear. The CDR3 extends over 13 amino acids. Per the germline V gene, CDR1 is MNHEY and CDR2 is SVGAGI. Trimming removed 2 bases at V and 5 bases at J, with 6 bases between.

This clonotype appeared many times. For the CDR3, the DNA is TGCAGTGTCAGAGGGCAGGGGCGAAGGGCTAACTATGGCTACACCTTC. Protein: CSVRGQGRRANYGYTF. This chain uses TRBV20-1 with TRBJ1-2, with D possibly being TRBD1 (6 bases). Germline CDR1 DFQATT, CDR2 SNEGSKA (reference sequence). The CDR3 runs 16 residues. Between the trimmed V and J ends, which lost 7 bases and 0 bases, there was a span of 21 bases.

This clonotype was detected ten times or more. V usage is TRBV4-3 and J usage is TRBJ1-2, with no clear D. V dropped 3 bases and J dropped 3 bases, with 14 bases sitting between them. This CDR3 spans 15 amino acids. CDR1 is LGHNA and CDR2 is YSLEER in the germline V gene. The CDR3 DNA follows: TGCGCCAGCAGCCACGCTATATTGTCTCACTATGGCTACACCTTC. It translates to CASSHAILSHYGYTF.

Regarding this clonotype: Just one base apart from a much larger clone, this may be a read error. The rearrangement uses TRBV25-1 and TRBJ1-2; D perhaps matches TRBD1 (5 bases). The CDR3 contains 12 residues. Germline values: CDR1 MGHDK, CDR2 SYGVNS. The CDR3, as DNA: TGTGCCAGCGAGCGGGGGATCTATGGCTACATCTTC. Its protein is CASERGIYGYIF.

This clonotype was seen repeatedly, ten times or more. V gene TRBV11-2 combines with J gene TRBJ2-3; 9 bases agree with TRBD2. Trimming removed 0 bases from V and 4 bases from J; junction bases left unmatched: 5. The germline V gene has CDR1 SGHAT and CDR2 FQNNGV. CDR3 length: 16 amino acids. This CDR3 is CASSLEGGGASDTQYF. The CDR3 DNA is TGTGCCAGCAGCTTAGAGGGCGGGGGGGCCTCAGATACGCAGTATTTT. Full variable domain (rest looked up from reference TRBV11-2 and TRBJ2-3): EAGVAQSPRYKIIEKRQSVAFWCNPISGHATLYWYQQILGQGPKLLIQFQNNGVVDDSQLPKDRFSAERLKGVDSTLKIQPAKLEDSAVYLCASSLEGGGASDTQYFGPGTRLTVL.

This clonotype was counted many times. The gene calls are TRBV7-9 and TRBJ1-6; D gene unclear. This CDR3 is built from 14 residues. V lost 6 bases, J lost 5 bases, and 11 bases lay in between. Germline V lookup: CDR1 SEHNR, CDR2 FQNEAQ (reference sequence). CDR3 loop: CASSAWRDNSPLHF. Here the CDR3 DNA reads TGTGCCAGCAGTGCCTGGAGGGATAATTCACCCCTCCACTTT.

This clonotype appeared many times. The chain uses TRBV6-1 and TRBJ2-3, with a weak D call TRBD1 (5 bases). The V gene lost 7 bases and the J gene lost 5 bases, with 16 bases spanning the gap. Germline CDR1 is MNHNS and CDR2 is SASEGT. This CDR3 is 14 amino acids long. The CDR3 region is CASTPGPLGDTQYF. The CDR3 DNA follows: TGTGCCAGCACCCCAGGGCCCCTGGGAGATACGCAGTATTTT.

The V gene is TRBV7-9, the J gene TRBJ2-3; D is undetermined. V shed 7 bases and J shed 4 bases, with 9 bases lying between them. The CDR3 contains 12 residues. Germline loops: CDR1 SEHNR, CDR2 FQNEAQ (reference sequence). The CDR3 nucleotides read TGTGCCAGCATCCCCAGCCCAGATACGCAGTATTTT. Translated: CASIPSPDTQYF.

There are many counts of this clonotype. This chain uses TRBV5-1 with TRBJ1-4, with TRBD1 matching over 7 bases. V lost 4 bases and J lost 6; bases outside the gene matches: 9. This CDR3 comprises 15 residues. Germline V CDR1 and CDR2: SGHRS, YFSETQ. Written as DNA, the CDR3 is TGCGCCAGCAGCCCGTGGGACAGCGGGTATGAAAAACTGTTTTTT. It translates to CASSPWDSGYEKLFF.

This clonotype was observed a few times. The rearrangement links TRBV7-8 to TRBJ2-5, with 7 bases aligning to TRBD2. V shed 5 bases and J 5 bases; nucleotides not matched to a gene: 2. Germline CDR1 SGHVS, CDR2 FQNEAQ. The CDR3 sequence is 12 residues long. The CDR3, as DNA: TGTGCCAGCAGCATTAGCGGGGAGACCCAGTACTTC. Amino acids: CASSISGETQYF.

This clonotype occurred many times. This chain links TRBV5-1 with TRBJ2-7, with unresolved D. Germline CDR1 reads SGHRS; CDR2 reads YFSETQ. Trimming removed 5 bases from V and 0 bases from J, with 6 bases in between. This CDR3 contains 12 residues. The CDR3 sequence: CASRASSYEQYF. In DNA, the CDR3 is TGCGCCAGCAGGGCGAGCTCCTACGAGCAGTACTTC. Using reference TRBV5-1 and TRBJ2-7 for the parts outside the CDR3, the full variable domain is KAGVTQTPRYLIKTRGQQVTLSCSPISGHRSVSWYQQTPGQGLQFLFEYFSETQRNKGNFPGRFSGRQFSNSRSEMNVSTLELGDSALYLCASRASSYEQYFGPGTRLTVT.

The chain combines TRBV4-3 with TRBJ2-1, with D possibly being TRBD1 (6 bases). The germline V and J ends were trimmed by 0 bases and 7 bases, with 7 bases remaining between them. The CDR3 contains 13 residues. CDR1 LGHNA and CDR2 YSLEER come from the germline V gene. For the CDR3, the DNA is TGCGCCAGCAGCCAAGACCAGGGGAATGAGCAGTTCTTC. Residues: CASSQDQGNEQFF.

This clonotype came up many times. This chain joins TRBV10-3 and TRBJ2-1; D perhaps matches TRBD1 (5 bases). CDR3 length: 15 residues. V lost 3 bases, J lost 4 bases, and 13 bases lay in between. Looked up from germline, CDR1 is ENHRY and CDR2 is SYGVKD. CDR3 residues: CAISEGQSQYNEQFF. The CDR3 DNA sequence: TGTGCCATCAGTGAAGGACAAAGCCAATACAATGAGCAGTTCTTC.

This clonotype was seen at least ten times. The chain uses TRBV24-1 and TRBJ2-1; tentatively, D is TRBD1 (8 bases). Germline V gene sequence: CDR1 KGHDR, CDR2 SFDVKD. The length of the CDR3 is 15 residues. Trimming took off 1 base at V and 7 bases at J, with 13 bases between the two ends. CDR3 in amino acids: CATSDFGQGGNEQFF. The DNA for the CDR3 is TGTGCCACCAGTGATTTCGGACAGGGAGGGAATGAGCAGTTCTTC.

This clonotype was observed at least ten times. For the CDR3, the DNA is TGTGCCACCAGTGACGCCGGGACACCCGACCAAGAGACCCAGTACTTC. Translation: CATSDAGTPDQETQYF. The V call is TRBV24-1, the J call TRBJ2-5; TRBD1 is a possible D gene (6 bases). This CDR3 is built from 16 residues. CDR1 is KGHDR, CDR2 SFDVKD, per germline. The ends were cut back, 4 bases at V and 0 bases at J, with 14 bases in the middle.

This clonotype was detected many times. This chain uses TRBV9 with TRBJ2-2; no clear D gene. Trimming took off 4 bases at V and 6 bases at J, with 13 bases between the two ends. The CDR3 is made up of 14 amino acids. Germline V gene sequence: CDR1 SGDLS, CDR2 YYNGEE. The CDR3: CASSTHSGSGELFF. The CDR3 DNA is TGTGCCAGCAGCACCCACAGTGGGTCCGGGGAGCTGTTTTTT. The full variable domain, in which reference TRBV9 and TRBJ2-2 provide the parts outside the CDR3, is DSGVTQTPKHLITATGQRVTLRCSPRSGDLSVYWYQQSLDQGLQFLIQYYNGEERAKGNILERFSAQQFPDLHSELNLSSLELGDSALYFCASSTHSGSGELFFGEGSRLTVL.

This clonotype was observed at least ten times. This chain connects TRBV6-2 or TRBV6-3 to TRBJ1-1; D call uncertain. The CDR3 has 14 amino acids. Trimming left V 2 bases short and J 0 bases short, with 7 bases between. Germline assignment: CDR1 MNHEY and CDR2 SVGEGT. The CDR3 DNA reads as TGTGCCAGCAGTTACAGGCCGTTGAACACTGAAGCTTTCTTT. Residues: CASSYRPLNTEAFF.

This clonotype was detected ten times or more. The chain couples TRBV7-9 to TRBJ1-2, with D unresolved. The CDR3 spans 11 residues. CDR1 SEHNR and CDR2 FQNEAQ come from the germline V gene (reference sequence). V dropped 4 bases and J dropped 4 bases, with 4 bases sitting between them. The CDR3, as DNA: TGTGCCAGCAGCTACTCCTATGGCTACACCTTC. Translating gives CASSYSYGYTF.

This clonotype occurred many times. The rearrangement links TRBV25-1 to TRBJ2-7, with a possible D match to TRBD2 (6 bases). V lost 3 bases and J 2 bases, leaving 8 bases between the germline ends. This CDR3 has 13 amino acids. Germline assignment: CDR1 MGHDK and CDR2 SYGVNS. The CDR3 coding sequence is TGTGCCAGCAGTGATCCGGGGGCCTACGAGCAGTACTTC. It translates to CASSDPGAYEQYF.

This clonotype was observed many times. This chain uses TRBV9 with TRBJ2-2; either TRBD1 or TRBD2 may fit D (5 bases each). Trimming removed 1 base from V and 0 bases from J, with 10 bases in between. CDR3 length: 16 amino acids. Germline loops: CDR1 SGDLS, CDR2 YYNGEE. The chain's CDR3 is CASSVYGDPNTGELFF. CDR3 nucleotide sequence: TGTGCCAGCAGCGTATACGGGGACCCGAACACCGGGGAGCTGTTTTTT. The full variable domain, rest sourced from reference TRBV9 and TRBJ2-2, is DSGVTQTPKHLITATGQRVTLRCSPRSGDLSVYWYQQSLDQGLQFLIQYYNGEERAKGNILERFSAQQFPDLHSELNLSSLELGDSALYFCASSVYGDPNTGELFFGEGSRLTVL.

This clonotype was counted ten times or more. The chain is built from TRBV12-3 or TRBV12-4 and TRBJ2-1; D could derive from TRBD1 or TRBD2 (5 bases each). V gave up 4 bases and J gave up 6 bases, with 10 bases separating them. The CDR3 consists of 13 residues. As DNA, the CDR3 is TGTGCCAGCAGTTCTGGGGGTGGCAATGAGCAGTTCTTC. This encodes CASSSGGGNEQFF.

This clonotype was recorded at least ten times. The chain combines TRBV4-1 with TRBJ2-3, with 8 nucleotides matching TRBD2. The CDR3 runs to 15 residues. The germline V gene encodes CDR1 MGHRA and CDR2 YSYEKL. Trimming took 7 bases from V and 3 from J; bases not matched to a gene: 9. As DNA, the CDR3 is TGCGCCAGCACTCCCGGGACTAGGGTAACAGATACGCAGTATTTT. Translated: CASTPGTRVTDTQYF.

This clonotype was counted ten times or more. The J gene is TRBJ2-1, the V gene TRBV18; D assignment may be TRBD1 or TRBD2 (5 bases each). Per the germline V gene, CDR1 is KGHSH and CDR2 is LQKENI. This CDR3 is 13 amino acids long. V was pared by 1 base and J by 8 bases, with 9 bases between. The CDR3 loop is CASSPLGVDEQFF. The CDR3 DNA sequence: TGTGCCAGCTCACCACTGGGGGTGGATGAGCAGTTCTTC.

There are a few counts of this clonotype. This sequence joins TRBV6-5 and TRBJ1-5; D is perhaps TRBD1 (5 bases). Per the germline V gene, CDR1 is MNHEY and CDR2 is SVGAGI. The CDR3 runs to 16 residues. V lost 6 bases to trimming and J lost 0 bases, with 15 bases between them. DNA for the CDR3: TGTGCCAGCAGCCGCGGGACCGAATATAGCAATCAGCCCCAGCATTTT. It translates to CASSRGTEYSNQPQHF.

This clonotype is medium-sized (0.01 to 0.1%). The rearrangement uses TRBV20-1 and TRBJ2-5; 8 nucleotides line up with TRBD1. Germline V gene lookup returns CDR1 DFQATT and CDR2 SNEGSKA (reference sequence). J lost 3 bases, V lost 4 bases, and 10 bases had no gene match. The CDR3 has 15 residues. The CDR3 region is CSATLWDRQKETQYF. The CDR3 bases are TGCAGTGCTACCCTGTGGGACAGGCAAAAAGAGACCCAGTACTTC.